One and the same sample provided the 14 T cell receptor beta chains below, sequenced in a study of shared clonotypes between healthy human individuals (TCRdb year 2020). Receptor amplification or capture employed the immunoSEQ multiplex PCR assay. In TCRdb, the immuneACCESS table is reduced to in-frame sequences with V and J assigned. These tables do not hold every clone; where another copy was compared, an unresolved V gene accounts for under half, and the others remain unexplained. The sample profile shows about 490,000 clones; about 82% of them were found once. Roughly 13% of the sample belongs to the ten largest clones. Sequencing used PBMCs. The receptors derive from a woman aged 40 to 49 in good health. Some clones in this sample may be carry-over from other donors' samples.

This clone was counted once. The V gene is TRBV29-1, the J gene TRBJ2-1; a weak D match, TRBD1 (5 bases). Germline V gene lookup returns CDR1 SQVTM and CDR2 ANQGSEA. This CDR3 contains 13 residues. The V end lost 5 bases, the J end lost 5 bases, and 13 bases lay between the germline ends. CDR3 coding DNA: TGCAGCGTTATGCAGGTGGGGCACAATGAGCAGTTCTTC. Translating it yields CSVMQVGHNEQFF.

The CDR3 nucleotides are TGTGCCAGCAGTACCAGGGGGTCCACAGATACGCAGTATTTT. It codes for CASSTRGSTDTQYF. The chain is built from TRBV28 and TRBJ2-3; 7 bases agree with TRBD1. J gave up 2 bases and V 5 bases, and 4 bases lay outside the gene matches. The V gene's germline CDR1 is MDHEN and CDR2 SYDVKM. This CDR3 region has 14 residues.

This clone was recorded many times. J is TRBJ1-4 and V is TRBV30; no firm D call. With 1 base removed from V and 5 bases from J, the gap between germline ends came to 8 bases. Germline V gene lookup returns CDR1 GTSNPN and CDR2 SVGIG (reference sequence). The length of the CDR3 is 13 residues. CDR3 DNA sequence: TGTGCCTGGAGTGGAGGTATCAATGAAAAACTGTTTTTT. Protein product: CAWSGGINEKLFF.

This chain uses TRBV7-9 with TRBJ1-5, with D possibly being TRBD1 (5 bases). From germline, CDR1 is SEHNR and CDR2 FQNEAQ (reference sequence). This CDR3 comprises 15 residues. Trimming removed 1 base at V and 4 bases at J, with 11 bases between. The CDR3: CASSLGRAGNQPQHF. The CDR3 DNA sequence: TGTGCCAGCAGCTTAGGAAGGGCAGGGAATCAGCCCCAGCATTTT.

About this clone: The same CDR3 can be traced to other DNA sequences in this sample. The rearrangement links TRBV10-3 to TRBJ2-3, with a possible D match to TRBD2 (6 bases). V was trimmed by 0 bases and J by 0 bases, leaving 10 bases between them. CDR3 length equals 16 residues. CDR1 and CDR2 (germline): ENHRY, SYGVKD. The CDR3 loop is CAISESLAASTDTQYF. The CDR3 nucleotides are TGTGCCATCAGTGAGTCACTAGCCGCTAGCACAGATACGCAGTATTTT.

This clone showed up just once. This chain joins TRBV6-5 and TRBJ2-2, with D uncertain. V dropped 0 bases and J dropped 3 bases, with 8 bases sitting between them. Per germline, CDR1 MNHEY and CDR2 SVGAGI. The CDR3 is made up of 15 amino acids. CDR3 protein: CASSYSPADTGELFF. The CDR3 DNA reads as TGTGCCAGCAGTTACTCGCCCGCGGACACCGGGGAGCTGTTTTTT.

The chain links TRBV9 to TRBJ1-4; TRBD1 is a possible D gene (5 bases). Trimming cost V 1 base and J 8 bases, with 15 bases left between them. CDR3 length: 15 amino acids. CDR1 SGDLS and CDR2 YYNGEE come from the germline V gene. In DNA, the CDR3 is TGTGCCAGCAGCGTACGTGGGCAGGGCTGGGAAAAACTGTTTTTT. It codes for CASSVRGQGWEKLFF. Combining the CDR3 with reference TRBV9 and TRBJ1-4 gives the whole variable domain DSGVTQTPKHLITATGQRVTLRCSPRSGDLSVYWYQQSLDQGLQFLIQYYNGEERAKGNILERFSAQQFPDLHSELNLSSLELGDSALYFCASSVRGQGWEKLFFGSGTQLSVL.

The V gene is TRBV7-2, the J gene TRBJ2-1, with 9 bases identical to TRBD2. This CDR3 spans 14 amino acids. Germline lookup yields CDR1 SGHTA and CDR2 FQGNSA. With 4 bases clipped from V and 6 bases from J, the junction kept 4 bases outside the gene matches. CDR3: CASSSPSGTNEQFF. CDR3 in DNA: TGTGCCAGCAGCTCACCTAGCGGGACCAATGAGCAGTTCTTC.

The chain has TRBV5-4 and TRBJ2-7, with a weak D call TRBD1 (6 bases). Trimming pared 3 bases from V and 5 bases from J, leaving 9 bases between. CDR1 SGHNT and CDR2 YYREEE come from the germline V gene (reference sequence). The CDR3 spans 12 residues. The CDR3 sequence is CASSSDSHEQYF. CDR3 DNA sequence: TGTGCCAGCAGCTCGGACAGCCACGAGCAGTACTTC.

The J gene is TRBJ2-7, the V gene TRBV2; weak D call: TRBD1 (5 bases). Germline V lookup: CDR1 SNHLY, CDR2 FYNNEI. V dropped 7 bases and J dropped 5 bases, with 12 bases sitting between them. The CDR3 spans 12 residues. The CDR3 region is CASNDRYDEQYF. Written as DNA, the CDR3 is TGTGCCAGCAACGACAGATATGACGAGCAGTACTTC.

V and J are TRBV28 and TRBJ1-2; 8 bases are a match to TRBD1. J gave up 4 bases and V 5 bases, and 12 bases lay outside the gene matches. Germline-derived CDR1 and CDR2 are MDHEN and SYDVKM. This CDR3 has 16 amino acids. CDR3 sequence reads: CASSPTRQGAGYGYTF. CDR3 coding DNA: TGTGCCAGCAGTCCCACCCGTCAGGGGGCTGGCTATGGCTACACCTTC.

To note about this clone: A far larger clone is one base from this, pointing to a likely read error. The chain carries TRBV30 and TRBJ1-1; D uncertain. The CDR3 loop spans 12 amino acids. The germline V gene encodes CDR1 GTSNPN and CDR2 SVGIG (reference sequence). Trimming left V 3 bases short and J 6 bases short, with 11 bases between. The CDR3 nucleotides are TGTGCCTGGAGGGAGGATCGCTCTGAAGCTTTCTTT. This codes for CAWREDRSEAFF.

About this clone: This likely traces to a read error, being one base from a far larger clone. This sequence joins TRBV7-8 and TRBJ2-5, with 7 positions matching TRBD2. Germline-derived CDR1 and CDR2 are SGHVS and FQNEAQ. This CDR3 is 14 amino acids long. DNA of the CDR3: TGTGCCAGCAGCCCCGGCGGGGCGGGAGAGACCCGGTACTTC. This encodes CASSPGGAGETRYF. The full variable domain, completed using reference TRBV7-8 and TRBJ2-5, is GAGVSQSPRYKVAKRGQDVALRCDPISGHVSLFWYQQALGQGPEFLTYFQNEAQLDKSGLPSDRFFAERPEGSVSTLKIQRTQQEDSAVYLCASSPGGAGETRYFGPGTRLLVL.

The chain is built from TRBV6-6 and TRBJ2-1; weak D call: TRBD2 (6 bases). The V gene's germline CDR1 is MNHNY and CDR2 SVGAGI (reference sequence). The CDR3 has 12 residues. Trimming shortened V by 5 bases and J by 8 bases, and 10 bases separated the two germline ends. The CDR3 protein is CASSLPGDEQFF. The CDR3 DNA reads TGTGCCAGCAGTCTGCCGGGAGATGAGCAGTTCTTC.